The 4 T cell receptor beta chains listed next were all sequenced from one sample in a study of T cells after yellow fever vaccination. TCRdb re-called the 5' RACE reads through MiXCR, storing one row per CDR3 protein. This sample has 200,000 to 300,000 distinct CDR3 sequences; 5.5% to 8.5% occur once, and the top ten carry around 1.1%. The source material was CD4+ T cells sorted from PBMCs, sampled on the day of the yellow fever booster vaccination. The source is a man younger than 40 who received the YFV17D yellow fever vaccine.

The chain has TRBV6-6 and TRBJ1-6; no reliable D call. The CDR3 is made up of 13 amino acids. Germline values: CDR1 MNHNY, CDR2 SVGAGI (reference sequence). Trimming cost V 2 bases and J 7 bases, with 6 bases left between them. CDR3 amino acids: CASSYQDNSPLHF. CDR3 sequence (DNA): TGTGCCAGCAGTTACCAGGACAATTCACCCCTCCACTTT.

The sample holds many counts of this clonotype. The DNA of the CDR3 is TGTGCCAGCAGGATACAGTTAACCGGGGAGCTGTTTTTT. It encodes CASRIQLTGELFF. The chain carries TRBV12-3 or TRBV12-4 and TRBJ2-2, with D unclear. Trimming removed 6 bases at V and 5 bases at J, with 10 bases between. CDR3 length: 13 residues.

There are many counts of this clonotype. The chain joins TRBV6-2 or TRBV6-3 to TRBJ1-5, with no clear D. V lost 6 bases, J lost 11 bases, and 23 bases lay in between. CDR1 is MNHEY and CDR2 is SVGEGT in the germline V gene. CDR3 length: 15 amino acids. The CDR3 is CASRKAGHNLRTQHF. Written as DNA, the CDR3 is TGTGCCAGCAGGAAAGCAGGCCATAACCTCCGGACCCAGCATTTT.

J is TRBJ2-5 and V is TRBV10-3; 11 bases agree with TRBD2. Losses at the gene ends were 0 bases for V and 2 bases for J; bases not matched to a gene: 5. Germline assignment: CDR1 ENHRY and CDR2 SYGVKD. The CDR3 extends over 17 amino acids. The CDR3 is CAISESNLAGGQETQYF. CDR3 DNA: TGTGCCATCAGTGAGTCGAATTTAGCGGGAGGGCAAGAGACCCAGTACTTC.